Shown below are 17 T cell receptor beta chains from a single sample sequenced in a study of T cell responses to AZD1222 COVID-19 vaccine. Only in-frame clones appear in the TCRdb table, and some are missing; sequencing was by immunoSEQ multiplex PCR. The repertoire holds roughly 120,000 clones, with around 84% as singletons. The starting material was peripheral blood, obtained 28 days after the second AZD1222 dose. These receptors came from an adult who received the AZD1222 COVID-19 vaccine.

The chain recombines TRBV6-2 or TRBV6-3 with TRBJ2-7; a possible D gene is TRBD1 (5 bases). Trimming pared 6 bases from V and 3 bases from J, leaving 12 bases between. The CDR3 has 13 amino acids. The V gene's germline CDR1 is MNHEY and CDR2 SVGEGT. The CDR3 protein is CASSLQRGYEQYF. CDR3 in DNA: TGTGCCAGCAGCCTACAAAGGGGCTACGAGCAGTACTTC.

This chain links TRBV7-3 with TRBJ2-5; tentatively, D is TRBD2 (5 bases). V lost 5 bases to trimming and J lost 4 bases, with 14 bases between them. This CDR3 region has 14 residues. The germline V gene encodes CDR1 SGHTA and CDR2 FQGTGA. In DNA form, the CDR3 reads TGTGCCAGCAGCCCCGGACTGGGAGTAGAGACCCAGTACTTC. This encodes CASSPGLGVETQYF.

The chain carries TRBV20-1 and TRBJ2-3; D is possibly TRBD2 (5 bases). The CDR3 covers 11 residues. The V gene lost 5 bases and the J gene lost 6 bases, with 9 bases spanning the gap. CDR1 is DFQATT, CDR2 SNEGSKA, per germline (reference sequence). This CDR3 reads CSAASGDTQYF. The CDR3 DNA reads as TGCAGTGCTGCCTCGGGGGATACGCAGTATTTT.

The CDR3 spells CASSYGATDTQYF. The DNA of the CDR3 is TGTGCCAGCAGTTACGGGGCCACAGATACGCAGTATTTT. This rearrangement joins TRBV6-5 to TRBJ2-3; D possibly corresponds to TRBD1 (5 bases). CDR1 and CDR2 (germline): MNHEY, SVGAGI. This CDR3 spans 13 amino acids. With 2 bases removed from V and 2 bases from J, the gap between germline ends came to 5 bases.

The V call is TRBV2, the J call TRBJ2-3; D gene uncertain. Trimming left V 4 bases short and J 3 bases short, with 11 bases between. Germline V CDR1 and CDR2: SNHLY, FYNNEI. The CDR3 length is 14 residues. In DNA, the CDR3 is TGTGCCAGCAGTGTCCAGAGGCAAACAGATACGCAGTATTTT. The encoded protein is CASSVQRQTDTQYF.

DNA of the CDR3: TGTGCCAGCTCACCAAGAGACGGCGCATCCTACGAGCAGTACTTC. Protein: CASSPRDGASYEQYF. This chain uses TRBV18 with TRBJ2-7; unclear D gene. This CDR3 comprises 15 residues. The germline V and J ends were trimmed by 2 bases and 1 base, with 12 bases remaining between them. In germline, CDR1 is KGHSH, CDR2 LQKENI.

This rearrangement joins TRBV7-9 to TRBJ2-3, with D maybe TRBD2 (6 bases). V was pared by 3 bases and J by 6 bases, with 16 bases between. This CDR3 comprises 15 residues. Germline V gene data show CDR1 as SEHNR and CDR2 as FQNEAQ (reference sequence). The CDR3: CASSFSGTGTDTQYF. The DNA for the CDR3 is TGTGCCAGCAGCTTCTCCGGGACTGGGACCGATACGCAGTATTTT.

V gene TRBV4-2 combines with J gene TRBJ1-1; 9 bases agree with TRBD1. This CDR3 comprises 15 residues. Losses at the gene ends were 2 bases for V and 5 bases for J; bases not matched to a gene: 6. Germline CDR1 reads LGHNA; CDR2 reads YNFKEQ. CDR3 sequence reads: CASSQNRGQGTEAFF. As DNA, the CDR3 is TGTGCCAGCAGCCAAAACAGGGGGCAAGGTACTGAAGCTTTCTTT.

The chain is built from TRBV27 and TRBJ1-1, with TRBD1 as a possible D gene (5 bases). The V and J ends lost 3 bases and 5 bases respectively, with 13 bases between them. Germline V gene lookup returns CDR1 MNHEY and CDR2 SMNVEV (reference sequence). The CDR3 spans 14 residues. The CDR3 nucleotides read TGTGCCAGCAGTTTCGAAAGGGGTCGTACTGAAGCTTTCTTT. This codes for CASSFERGRTEAFF.

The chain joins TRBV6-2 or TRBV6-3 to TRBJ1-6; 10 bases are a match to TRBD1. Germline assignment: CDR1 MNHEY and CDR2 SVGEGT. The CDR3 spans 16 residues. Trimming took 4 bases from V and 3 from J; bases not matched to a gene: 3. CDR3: CASSWGTGVYNSPLHF. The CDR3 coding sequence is TGTGCCAGCAGTTGGGGGACAGGGGTCTATAATTCACCCCTCCACTTT.

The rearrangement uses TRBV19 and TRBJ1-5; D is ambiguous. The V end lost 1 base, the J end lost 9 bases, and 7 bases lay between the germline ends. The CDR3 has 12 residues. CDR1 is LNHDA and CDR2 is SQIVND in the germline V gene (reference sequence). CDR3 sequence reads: CASSIALGPQHF. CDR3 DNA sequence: TGTGCCAGTAGTATAGCCCTTGGGCCCCAGCATTTT. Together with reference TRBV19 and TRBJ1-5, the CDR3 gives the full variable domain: DGGITQSPKYLFRKEGQNVTLSCEQNLNHDAMYWYRQDPGQGLRLIYYSQIVNDFQKGDIAEGYSVSREKKESFPLTVTSAQKNPTAFYLCASSIALGPQHFGDGTRLSIL.

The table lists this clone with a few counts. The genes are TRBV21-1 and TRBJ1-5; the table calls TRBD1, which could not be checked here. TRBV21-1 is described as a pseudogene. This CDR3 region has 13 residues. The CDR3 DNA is TGTGCCAGGAGGACAGGGGCTGGGCAGCCCCAGCATTTT. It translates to CARRTGAGQPQHF.

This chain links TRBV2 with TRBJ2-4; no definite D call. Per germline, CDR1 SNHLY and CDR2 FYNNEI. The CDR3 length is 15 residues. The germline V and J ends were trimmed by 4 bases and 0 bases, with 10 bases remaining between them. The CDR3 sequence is CASSGGTVAKNIQYF. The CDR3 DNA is TGTGCCAGCAGTGGAGGTACGGTAGCCAAAAACATTCAGTACTTC.

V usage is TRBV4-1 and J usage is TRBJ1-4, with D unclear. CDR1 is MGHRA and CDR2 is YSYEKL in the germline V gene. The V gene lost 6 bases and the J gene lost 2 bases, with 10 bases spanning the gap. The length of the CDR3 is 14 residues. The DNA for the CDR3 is TGCGCCAGCAGTCGACTTGGGACTAATGAAAAACTGTTTTTT. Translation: CASSRLGTNEKLFF.

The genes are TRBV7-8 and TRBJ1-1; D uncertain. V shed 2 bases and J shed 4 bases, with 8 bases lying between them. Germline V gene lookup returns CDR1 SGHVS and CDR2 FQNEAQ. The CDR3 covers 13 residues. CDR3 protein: CASSLTLRTEAFF. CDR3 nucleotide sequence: TGTGCCAGCAGCTTAACCCTCCGCACTGAAGCTTTCTTT. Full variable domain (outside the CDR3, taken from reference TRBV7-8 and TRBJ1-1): GAGVSQSPRYKVAKRGQDVALRCDPISGHVSLFWYQQALGQGPEFLTYFQNEAQLDKSGLPSDRFFAERPEGSVSTLKIQRTQQEDSAVYLCASSLTLRTEAFFGQGTRLTVV.

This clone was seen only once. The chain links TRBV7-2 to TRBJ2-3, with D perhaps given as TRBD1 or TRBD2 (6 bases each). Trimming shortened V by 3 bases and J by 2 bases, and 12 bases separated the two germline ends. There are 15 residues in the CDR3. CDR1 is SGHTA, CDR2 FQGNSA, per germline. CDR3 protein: CASSFVGGSTDTQYF. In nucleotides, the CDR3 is TGTGCCAGCAGCTTTGTGGGGGGCTCCACAGATACGCAGTATTTT.

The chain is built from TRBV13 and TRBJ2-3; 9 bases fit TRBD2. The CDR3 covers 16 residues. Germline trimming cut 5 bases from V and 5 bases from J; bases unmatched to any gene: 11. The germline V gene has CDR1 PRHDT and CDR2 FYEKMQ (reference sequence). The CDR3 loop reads CASSPQGAGGGDTQYF. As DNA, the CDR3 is TGTGCCAGCAGCCCCCAAGGAGCGGGAGGTGGAGATACGCAGTATTTT. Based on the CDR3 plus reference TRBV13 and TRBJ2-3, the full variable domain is AAGVIQSPRHLIKEKRETATLKCYPIPRHDTVYWYQQGPGQDPQFLISFYEKMQSDKGSIPDRFSAQQFSDYHSELNMSSLELGDSALYFCASSPQGAGGGDTQYFGPGTRLTVL.